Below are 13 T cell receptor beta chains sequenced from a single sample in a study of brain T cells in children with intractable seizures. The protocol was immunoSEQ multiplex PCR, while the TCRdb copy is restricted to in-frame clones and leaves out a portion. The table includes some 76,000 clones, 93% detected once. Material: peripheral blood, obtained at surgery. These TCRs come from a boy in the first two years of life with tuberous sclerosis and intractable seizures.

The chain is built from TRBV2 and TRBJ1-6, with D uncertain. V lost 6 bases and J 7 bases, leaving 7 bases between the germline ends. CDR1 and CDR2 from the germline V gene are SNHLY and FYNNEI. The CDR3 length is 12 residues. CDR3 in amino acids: CASSLENSPLHF. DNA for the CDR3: TGTGCCAGCAGCTTGGAAAATTCACCCCTCCACTTT.

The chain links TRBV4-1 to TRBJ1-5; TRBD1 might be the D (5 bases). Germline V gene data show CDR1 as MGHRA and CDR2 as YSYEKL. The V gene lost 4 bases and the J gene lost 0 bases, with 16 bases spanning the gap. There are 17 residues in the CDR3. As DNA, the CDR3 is TGCGCCAGCAGCCCGCGATGGGACCAATATAGCAATCAGCCCCAGCATTTT. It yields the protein CASSPRWDQYSNQPQHF.

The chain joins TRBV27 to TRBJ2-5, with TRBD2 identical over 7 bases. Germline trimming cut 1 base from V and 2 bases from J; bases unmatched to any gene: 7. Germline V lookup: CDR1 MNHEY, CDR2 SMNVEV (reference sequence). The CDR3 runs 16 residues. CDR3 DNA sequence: TGTGCCAGCAGTTTATACGTAGAGGGAGGGCAAGAGACCCAGTACTTC. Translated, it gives CASSLYVEGGQETQYF.

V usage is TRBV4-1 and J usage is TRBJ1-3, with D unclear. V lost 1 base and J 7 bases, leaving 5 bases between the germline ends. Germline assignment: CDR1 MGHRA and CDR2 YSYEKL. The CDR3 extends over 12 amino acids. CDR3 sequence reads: CASSQVPNTIYF. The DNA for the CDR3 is TGCGCCAGCAGCCAAGTCCCGAACACCATATATTTT.

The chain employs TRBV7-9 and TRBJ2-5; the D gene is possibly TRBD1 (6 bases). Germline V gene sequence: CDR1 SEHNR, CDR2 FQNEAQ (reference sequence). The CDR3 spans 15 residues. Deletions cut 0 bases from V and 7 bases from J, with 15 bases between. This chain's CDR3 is CASSLALQGLVTQYF. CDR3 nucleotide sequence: TGTGCCAGCAGCTTAGCGCTACAGGGTTTGGTGACCCAGTACTTC.

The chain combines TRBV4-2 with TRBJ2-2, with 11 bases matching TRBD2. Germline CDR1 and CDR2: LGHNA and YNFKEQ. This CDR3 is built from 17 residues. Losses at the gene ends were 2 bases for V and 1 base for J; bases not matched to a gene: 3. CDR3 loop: CASSQLSGRVNTGELFF. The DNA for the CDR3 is TGTGCCAGCAGCCAACTTAGCGGGAGGGTGAACACCGGGGAGCTGTTTTTT.

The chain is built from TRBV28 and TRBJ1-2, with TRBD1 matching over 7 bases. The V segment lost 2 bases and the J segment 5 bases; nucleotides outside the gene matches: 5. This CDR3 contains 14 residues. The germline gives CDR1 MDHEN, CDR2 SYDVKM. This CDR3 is CASSLGGDRYGYTF. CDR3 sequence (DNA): TGTGCCAGCAGTTTAGGGGGGGACAGATATGGCTACACCTTC.

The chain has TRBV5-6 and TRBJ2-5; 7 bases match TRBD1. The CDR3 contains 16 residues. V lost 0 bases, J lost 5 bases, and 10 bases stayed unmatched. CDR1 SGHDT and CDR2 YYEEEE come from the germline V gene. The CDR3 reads CASSLDLQGSRETQYF. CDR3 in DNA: TGTGCCAGCAGCTTGGATTTACAGGGGTCGAGGGAGACCCAGTACTTC.

The CDR3 region has the DNA TGTGCCAGCAGCGCTAGCGGAAGGAGGGGCCAAGAGACCCAGTACTTC. Protein: CASSASGRRGQETQYF. The chain combines TRBV9 with TRBJ2-5; 7 bases are shared with TRBD2. Trimming at V came to 3 bases and at J to 1 base, leaving 9 bases not matched to a gene. CDR1 is SGDLS and CDR2 is YYNGEE in the germline V gene. The CDR3 has 16 amino acids.

CDR3 sequence reads: CATSDSLTDTQYF. CDR3 in DNA: TGTGCCACCAGTGATTCGCTTACAGATACGCAGTATTTT. The rearrangement joins TRBV24-1 to TRBJ2-3, with no clear D. The CDR3 is 13 residues long. The V end lost 2 bases, the J end lost 3 bases, and 5 bases lay between the germline ends. Looked up from germline, CDR1 is KGHDR and CDR2 is SFDVKD.

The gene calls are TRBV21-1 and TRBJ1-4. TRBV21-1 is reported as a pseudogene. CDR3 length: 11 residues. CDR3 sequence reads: CASSTWEKLFF. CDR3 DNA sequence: TGTGCCAGCAGCACGTGGGAAAAACTGTTTTTT.

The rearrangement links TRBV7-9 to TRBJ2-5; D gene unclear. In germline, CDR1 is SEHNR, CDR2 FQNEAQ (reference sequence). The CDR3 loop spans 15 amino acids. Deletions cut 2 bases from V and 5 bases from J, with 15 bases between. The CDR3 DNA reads TGTGCCAGCAGCTTACGGACGCCCGCCGGGGAGACCCAGTACTTC. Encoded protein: CASSLRTPAGETQYF.

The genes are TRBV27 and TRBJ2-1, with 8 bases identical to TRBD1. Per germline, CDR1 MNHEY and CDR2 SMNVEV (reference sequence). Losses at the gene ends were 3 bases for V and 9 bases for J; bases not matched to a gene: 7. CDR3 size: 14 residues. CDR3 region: CASSLTGEQVEQFF. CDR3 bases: TGTGCCAGCAGTTTGACAGGGGAGCAGGTTGAGCAGTTCTTC.